Listed here are 17 T cell receptor beta chains from one sample, sequenced in a study of molecular identifiers for immune sequencing clone quantification. TCRdb re-derived calls from the PCR reads in MiXCR, one entry per CDR3 protein. The sample shows tens of thousands of distinct CDR3 sequences, 15% to 20% of them seen only once. Sequencing was done on a sample of naive CD8+ T cells from blood, with Jurkat cell RNA spiked in. Subset in this sample: FACS-sorted CD8+CD4-CCR7+CD45RA+ naive T cells. These receptor sequences come from a human donor in good health. Some libraries in this study had Jurkat cell RNA spiked in.

This clonotype is labeled medium-sized (0.01 to 0.1%). This sequence joins TRBV7-2 and TRBJ2-7; TRBD2 matches at 10 bases. From germline, CDR1 is SGHTA and CDR2 FQGNSA. Trimming removed 3 bases from V and 4 bases from J; junction bases left unmatched: 3. This CDR3 spans 14 amino acids. CDR3 coding DNA: TGTGCCAGCAGCTTTACTAGCGGGGAGTACGAGCAGTACTTC. Translation gives CASSFTSGEYEQYF.

In its sample, this clonotype was seen many times. The V and J genes are TRBV7-8 and TRBJ2-2; D is undetermined. This CDR3 comprises 14 residues. The ends were cut back, 5 bases at V and 7 bases at J, with 14 bases in the middle. Germline V gene sequence: CDR1 SGHVS, CDR2 FQNEAQ. CDR3 amino acids: CASSPWNQDGELFF. Here the CDR3 DNA reads TGTGCCAGCAGCCCCTGGAACCAAGACGGGGAGCTGTTTTTT.

This clonotype was seen at least ten times. Written as DNA, the CDR3 is TGCGCCAGCAGCTTAGCAGAGACCTACGAGCAGTACTTC. This encodes CASSLAETYEQYF. The V gene is TRBV5-1, the J gene TRBJ2-7; unclear D gene. Trimming shortened V by 2 bases and J by 2 bases, and 8 bases separated the two germline ends. CDR1 is SGHRS and CDR2 is YFSETQ in the germline V gene. The CDR3 contains 13 residues.

This clonotype was observed at least ten times. The chain recombines TRBV2 with TRBJ2-5; 8 bases are a match to TRBD2. V shed 2 bases, J shed 5 bases, and the junction held 10 bases outside the gene matches. Germline CDR1 reads SNHLY; CDR2 reads FYNNEI. This CDR3 region has 16 residues. The CDR3 nucleotides are TGTGCCAGCAGTGAAATAGAGCGGGGGCAGGCGGAGACCCAGTACTTC. Its translation is CASSEIERGQAETQYF.

With respect to this clonotype: This may come from a read error, since a much larger clone is one base off. The chain employs TRBV20-1 and TRBJ2-1; the D gene is possibly TRBD1 (5 bases). The ends were cut back, 3 bases at V and 5 bases at J, with 11 bases in the middle. The germline CDR1 and CDR2 sequences are DFQATT and SNEGSKA (reference sequence). CDR3 length: 13 residues. The CDR3 region is CSASGAEHNEQFF. CDR3 bases: TGCAGTGCTAGTGGGGCCGAGCACAATGAGCAGTTCTTC.

The genes are TRBV7-8 and TRBJ2-5; tentatively, D is TRBD1 or TRBD2 (5 bases each). The V end lost 1 base, the J end lost 9 bases, and 24 bases lay between the germline ends. The germline gives CDR1 SGHVS, CDR2 FQNEAQ. The CDR3 is 17 residues long. For the CDR3, the DNA is TGTGCCAGCAGCTTAGGTGGGACCATCGCGGTTGGTGAGGCCCAGTACTTC. Protein product: CASSLGGTIAVGEAQYF. Full variable domain (outside the CDR3, taken from reference TRBV7-8 and TRBJ2-5): GAGVSQSPRYKVAKRGQDVALRCDPISGHVSLFWYQQALGQGPEFLTYFQNEAQLDKSGLPSDRFFAERPEGSVSTLKIQRTQQEDSAVYLCASSLGGTIAVGEAQYFGPGTRLLVL.

This clonotype was observed many times. The V and J genes are TRBV19 and TRBJ2-1; D gene ambiguous. Germline assignment: CDR1 LNHDA and CDR2 SQIVND (reference sequence). The CDR3 has 12 amino acids. The germline V and J ends were trimmed by 6 bases and 6 bases, with 9 bases remaining between them. The CDR3 DNA reads TGTGCCAGTAGCCCCTATAGCAATGAGCAGTTCTTC. Protein: CASSPYSNEQFF. The full variable domain, completed using reference TRBV19 and TRBJ2-1, is DGGITQSPKYLFRKEGQNVTLSCEQNLNHDAMYWYRQDPGQGLRLIYYSQIVNDFQKGDIAEGYSVSREKKESFPLTVTSAQKNPTAFYLCASSPYSNEQFFGPGTRLTVL.

This clonotype was found many times. This chain joins TRBV5-4 and TRBJ2-7; D gene uncertain. Germline V gene data show CDR1 as SGHNT and CDR2 as YYREEE (reference sequence). This CDR3 region has 13 residues. Trimming removed 0 bases from V and 6 bases from J, with 10 bases in between. The CDR3, as DNA: TGTGCCAGCAGCTTGGAGACCTCCGGCGAGCAGTACTTC. Its translation is CASSLETSGEQYF.

Regarding this clonotype: A clone one base away is much larger, so this may be a read error. The gene calls are TRBV30 and TRBJ1-2; D gene uncertain. Germline CDR1 is GTSNPN and CDR2 is SVGIG (reference sequence). This CDR3 has 12 amino acids. The CDR3 is CAWTASNYGYAF. As DNA, the CDR3 is TGTGCCTGGACAGCTTCTAACTATGGCTACGCCTTC.

This clonotype showed up many times. The junction shows a germline mismatch at one end, possibly a read error. The V gene is TRBV5-4, the J gene TRBJ2-3; 9 bases align to TRBD1. The CDR3 is 15 amino acids. Germline CDR1 reads SGHNT; CDR2 reads YYREEE (reference sequence). The CDR3 reads CASSLAGTGTDTQYF. The CDR3 DNA reads TGTGCCAGCAGTTTGGCCGGGACAGGGACAGATACGCAGTATTTT.

This clonotype was seen many times. The chain carries TRBV19 and TRBJ1-5; D remains ambiguous. This CDR3 comprises 15 residues. V lost 5 bases, J lost 0 bases, and 11 bases lay in between. The germline V gene has CDR1 LNHDA and CDR2 SQIVND (reference sequence). The CDR3, as DNA: TGTGCCAGTAGTTGGTCCGAGGATAGCAATCAGCCCCAGCATTTT. This encodes CASSWSEDSNQPQHF.

J is TRBJ1-4 and V is TRBV5-1, with D unresolved. This CDR3 has 14 residues. From germline, CDR1 is SGHRS and CDR2 YFSETQ. Trimming removed 1 base from V and 0 bases from J, with 4 bases in between. DNA of the CDR3: TGCGCCAGCAGCTTGACAGCAACTAATGAAAAACTGTTTTTT. Its protein product is CASSLTATNEKLFF.

This clonotype occurred many times. The V gene is TRBV6-2 or TRBV6-3, the J gene TRBJ2-6, with D hard to call. Per the germline V gene, CDR1 is MNHEY and CDR2 is SVGEGT. V shed 6 bases and J shed 4 bases, with 22 bases lying between them. The CDR3 has 18 amino acids. The CDR3 DNA reads as TGTGCCAGCAGCTACATGGAACCCCGATTTCTCGGGGCCAACGTCCTGACTTTC. Its translation: CASSYMEPRFLGANVLTF.

This clonotype was counted at least ten times. The chain carries TRBV9 and TRBJ1-1; the D gene is possibly TRBD1 (6 bases). The germline gives CDR1 SGDLS, CDR2 YYNGEE. The V gene lost 4 bases and the J gene lost 0 bases, with 19 bases spanning the gap. There are 17 residues in the CDR3. CDR3 amino acids: CASSPLRGGSMNTEAFF. The CDR3 bases are TGTGCCAGCAGCCCTCTAAGGGGGGGCAGCATGAACACTGAAGCTTTCTTT.

This clonotype was recorded many times. This chain connects TRBV12-3 or TRBV12-4 to TRBJ2-5; either TRBD1 or TRBD2 may fit D (7 bases each). Trimming shortened V by 7 bases and J by 4 bases, and 16 bases separated the two germline ends. This CDR3 has 14 residues. Written as DNA, the CDR3 is TGTGCCAGCAACCGACAGGGCGGGGGAGAGACCCAGTACTTC. Translating gives CASNRQGGGETQYF.

This clonotype is labeled as medium-sized (0.01 to 0.1%). The chain is built from TRBV6-5 and TRBJ2-1; 10 bases align to TRBD1. Losses at the gene ends were 6 bases for V and 6 bases for J; bases not matched to a gene: 5. This CDR3 spans 14 amino acids. Germline V CDR1 and CDR2: MNHEY, SVGAGI. CDR3 loop: CASRSGQGSNEQFF. The CDR3 coding sequence is TGTGCCAGCAGGTCGGGACAGGGGAGCAATGAGCAGTTCTTC.

This clonotype was seen repeatedly, ten times or more. The rearrangement joins TRBV2 to TRBJ2-2; 8 bases are shared with TRBD2. This CDR3 has 19 amino acids. After removal of 5 bases from V and 2 bases from J, the junction contained 16 bases not matched to a gene. Germline CDR1 and CDR2: SNHLY and FYNNEI. CDR3 sequence (DNA): TGTGCCAGCAGTAACCCTTTTTTGTCTAGCGGGCCAAACACCGGGGAGCTGTTTTTT. This translates into CASSNPFLSSGPNTGELFF.